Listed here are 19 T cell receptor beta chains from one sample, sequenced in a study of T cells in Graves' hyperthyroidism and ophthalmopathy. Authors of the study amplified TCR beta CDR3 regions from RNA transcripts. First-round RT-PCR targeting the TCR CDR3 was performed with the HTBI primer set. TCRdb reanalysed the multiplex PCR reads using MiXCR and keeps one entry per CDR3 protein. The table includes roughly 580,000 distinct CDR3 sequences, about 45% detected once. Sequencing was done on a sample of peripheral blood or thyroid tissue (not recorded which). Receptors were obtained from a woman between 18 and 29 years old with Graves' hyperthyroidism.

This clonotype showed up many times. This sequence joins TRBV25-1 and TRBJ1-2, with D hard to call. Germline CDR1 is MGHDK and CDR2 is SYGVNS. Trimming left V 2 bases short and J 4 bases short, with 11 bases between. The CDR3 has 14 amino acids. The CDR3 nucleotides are TGTGCCAGCAGTGAAACGGCCTACTCCTATGGCTACACCTTC. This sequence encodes CASSETAYSYGYTF.

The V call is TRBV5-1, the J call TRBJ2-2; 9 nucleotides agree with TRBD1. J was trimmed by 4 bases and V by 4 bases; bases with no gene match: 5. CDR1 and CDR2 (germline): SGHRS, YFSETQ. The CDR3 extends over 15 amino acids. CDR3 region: CASSTGQGGTGELFF. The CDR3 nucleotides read TGCGCCAGCAGCACGGGACAGGGCGGCACCGGGGAGCTGTTTTTT.

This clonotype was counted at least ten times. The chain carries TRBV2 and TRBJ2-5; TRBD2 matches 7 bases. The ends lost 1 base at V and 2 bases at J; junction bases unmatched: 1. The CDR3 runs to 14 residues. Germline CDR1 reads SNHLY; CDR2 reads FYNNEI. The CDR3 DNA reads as TGTGCCAGCAGTGAAGTTAGCGGGCAAGAGACCCAGTACTTC. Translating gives CASSEVSGQETQYF.

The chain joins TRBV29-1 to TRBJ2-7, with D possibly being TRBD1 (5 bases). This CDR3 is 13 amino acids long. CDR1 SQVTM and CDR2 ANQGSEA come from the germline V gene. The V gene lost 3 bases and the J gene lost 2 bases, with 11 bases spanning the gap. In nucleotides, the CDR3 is TGCAGCGTTGAGACAGTACAACCCTACGAGCAGTACTTC. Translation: CSVETVQPYEQYF.

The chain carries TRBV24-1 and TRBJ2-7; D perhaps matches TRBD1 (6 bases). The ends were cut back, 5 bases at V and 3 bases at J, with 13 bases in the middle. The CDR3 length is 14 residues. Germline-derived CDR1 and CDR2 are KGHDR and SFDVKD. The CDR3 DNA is TGTGCCACCAGTGCTACCCTGGACAGCTACGAGCAGTACTTC. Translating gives CATSATLDSYEQYF.

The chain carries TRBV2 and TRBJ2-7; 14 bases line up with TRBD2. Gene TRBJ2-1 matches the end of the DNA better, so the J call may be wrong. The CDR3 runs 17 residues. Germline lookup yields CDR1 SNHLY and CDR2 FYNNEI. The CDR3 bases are TGTGCCAGCAGTGAAAGACTAGCGGGAGGGCCTAAGGATGAGCAGTTCTTC. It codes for CASSERLAGGPKDEQFF.

The CDR3 sequence is CASSAHREFYTEAFF. For the CDR3, the DNA is TGTGCCAGCAGCGCCCACAGGGAGTTTTACACTGAAGCTTTCTTT. The chain joins TRBV7-6 to TRBJ1-1; possible D gene TRBD1, 6 bases. Germline V gives CDR1 SGHVS, CDR2 FNYEAQ. Between the trimmed V and J ends, which lost 5 bases and 3 bases, there was a span of 16 bases. The CDR3 contains 15 residues.

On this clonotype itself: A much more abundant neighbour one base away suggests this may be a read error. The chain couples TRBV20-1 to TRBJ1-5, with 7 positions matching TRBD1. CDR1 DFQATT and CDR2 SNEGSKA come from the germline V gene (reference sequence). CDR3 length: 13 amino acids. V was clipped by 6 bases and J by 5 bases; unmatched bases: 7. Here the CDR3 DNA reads TGCAGTGCAGTCAGGGACAGCGATCAGCCCCAGCATTTT. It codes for CSAVRDSDQPQHF.

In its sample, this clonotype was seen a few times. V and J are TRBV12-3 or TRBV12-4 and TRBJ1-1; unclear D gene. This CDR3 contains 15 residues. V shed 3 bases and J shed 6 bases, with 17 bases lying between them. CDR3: CASSFERLRAPEAFF. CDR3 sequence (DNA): TGTGCCAGCAGTTTTGAACGGCTTAGGGCTCCTGAAGCTTTCTTT.

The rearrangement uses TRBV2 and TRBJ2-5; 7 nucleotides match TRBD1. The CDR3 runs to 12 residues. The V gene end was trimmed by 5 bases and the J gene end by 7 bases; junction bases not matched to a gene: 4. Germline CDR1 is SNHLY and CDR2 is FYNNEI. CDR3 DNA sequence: TGTGCCAGCAGTAATCCAGGGGGGACCCAGTACTTC. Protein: CASSNPGGTQYF.

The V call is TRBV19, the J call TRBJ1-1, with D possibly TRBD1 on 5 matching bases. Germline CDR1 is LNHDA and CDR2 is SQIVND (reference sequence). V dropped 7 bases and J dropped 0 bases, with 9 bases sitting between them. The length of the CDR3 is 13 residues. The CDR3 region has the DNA TGTGCCAGTAAAGGGGCTATGAACACTGAAGCTTTCTTT. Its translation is CASKGAMNTEAFF.

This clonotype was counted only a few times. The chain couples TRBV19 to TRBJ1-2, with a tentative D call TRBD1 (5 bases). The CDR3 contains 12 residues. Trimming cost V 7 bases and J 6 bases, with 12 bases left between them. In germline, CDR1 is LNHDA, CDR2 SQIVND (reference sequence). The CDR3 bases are TGTGCCAGTACCCTGGGGGTAAATGGCTACACCTTC. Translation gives CASTLGVNGYTF.

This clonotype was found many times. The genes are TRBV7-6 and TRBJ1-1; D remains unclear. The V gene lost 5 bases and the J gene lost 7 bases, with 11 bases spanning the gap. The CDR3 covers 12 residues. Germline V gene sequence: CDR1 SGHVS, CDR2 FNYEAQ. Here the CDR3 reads CASSVEGGEAFF. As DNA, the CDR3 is TGTGCCAGCAGCGTTGAGGGAGGTGAAGCTTTCTTT.

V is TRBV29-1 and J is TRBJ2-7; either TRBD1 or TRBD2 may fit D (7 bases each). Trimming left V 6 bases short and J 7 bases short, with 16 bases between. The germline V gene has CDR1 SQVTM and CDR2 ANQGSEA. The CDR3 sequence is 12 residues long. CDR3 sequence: CSVATGREEQYF. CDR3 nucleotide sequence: TGCAGCGTCGCGACAGGGAGGGAAGAGCAGTACTTC.

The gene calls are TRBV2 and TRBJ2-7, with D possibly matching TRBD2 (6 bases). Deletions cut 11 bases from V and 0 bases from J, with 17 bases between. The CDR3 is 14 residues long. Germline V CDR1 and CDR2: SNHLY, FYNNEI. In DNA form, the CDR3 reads TGTGCCGCCAGCACTATGGGGGGCTCCTACGAGCAGTACTTC. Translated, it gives CAASTMGGSYEQYF. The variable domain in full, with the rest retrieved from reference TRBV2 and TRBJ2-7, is EPEVTQTPSHQVTQMGQEVILRCVPISNHLYFYWYRQILGQKVEFLVSFYNNEISEKSEIFDDQFSVERPDGSNFTLKIRSTKLEDSAMYFCAASTMGGSYEQYFGPGTRLTVT.

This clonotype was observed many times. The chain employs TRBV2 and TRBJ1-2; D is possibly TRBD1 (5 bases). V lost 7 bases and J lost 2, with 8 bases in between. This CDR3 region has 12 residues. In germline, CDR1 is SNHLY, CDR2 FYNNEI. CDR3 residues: CASTDSNYGYTF. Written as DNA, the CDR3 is TGTGCCAGCACCGACAGCAACTATGGCTACACCTTC.

The CDR3 region has the DNA TGTGCCTCGGACAGCAATAATGAAAAACTGTTTTTT. Its translation is CASDSNNEKLFF. V usage is TRBV10-3 and J usage is TRBJ1-4, with D perhaps TRBD1 (6 bases). CDR3 size: 12 residues. Germline V CDR1 and CDR2: ENHRY, SYGVKD. V was pared by 11 bases and J by 4 bases, with 11 bases between.

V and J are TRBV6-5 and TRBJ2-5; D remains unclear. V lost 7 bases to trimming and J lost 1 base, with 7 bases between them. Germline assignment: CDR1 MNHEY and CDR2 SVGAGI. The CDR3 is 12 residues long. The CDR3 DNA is TGTGCCAGCAAGGGCAGCCAAGAGACCCAGTACTTC. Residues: CASKGSQETQYF.

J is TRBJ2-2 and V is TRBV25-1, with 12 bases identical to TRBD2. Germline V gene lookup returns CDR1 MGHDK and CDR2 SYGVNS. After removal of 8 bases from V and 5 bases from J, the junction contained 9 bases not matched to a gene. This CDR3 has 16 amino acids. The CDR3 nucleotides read TGTGCCAGCTCACCAACTAGCGGGAGGACTACCGGGGAGCTGTTTTTT. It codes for CASSPTSGRTTGELFF.